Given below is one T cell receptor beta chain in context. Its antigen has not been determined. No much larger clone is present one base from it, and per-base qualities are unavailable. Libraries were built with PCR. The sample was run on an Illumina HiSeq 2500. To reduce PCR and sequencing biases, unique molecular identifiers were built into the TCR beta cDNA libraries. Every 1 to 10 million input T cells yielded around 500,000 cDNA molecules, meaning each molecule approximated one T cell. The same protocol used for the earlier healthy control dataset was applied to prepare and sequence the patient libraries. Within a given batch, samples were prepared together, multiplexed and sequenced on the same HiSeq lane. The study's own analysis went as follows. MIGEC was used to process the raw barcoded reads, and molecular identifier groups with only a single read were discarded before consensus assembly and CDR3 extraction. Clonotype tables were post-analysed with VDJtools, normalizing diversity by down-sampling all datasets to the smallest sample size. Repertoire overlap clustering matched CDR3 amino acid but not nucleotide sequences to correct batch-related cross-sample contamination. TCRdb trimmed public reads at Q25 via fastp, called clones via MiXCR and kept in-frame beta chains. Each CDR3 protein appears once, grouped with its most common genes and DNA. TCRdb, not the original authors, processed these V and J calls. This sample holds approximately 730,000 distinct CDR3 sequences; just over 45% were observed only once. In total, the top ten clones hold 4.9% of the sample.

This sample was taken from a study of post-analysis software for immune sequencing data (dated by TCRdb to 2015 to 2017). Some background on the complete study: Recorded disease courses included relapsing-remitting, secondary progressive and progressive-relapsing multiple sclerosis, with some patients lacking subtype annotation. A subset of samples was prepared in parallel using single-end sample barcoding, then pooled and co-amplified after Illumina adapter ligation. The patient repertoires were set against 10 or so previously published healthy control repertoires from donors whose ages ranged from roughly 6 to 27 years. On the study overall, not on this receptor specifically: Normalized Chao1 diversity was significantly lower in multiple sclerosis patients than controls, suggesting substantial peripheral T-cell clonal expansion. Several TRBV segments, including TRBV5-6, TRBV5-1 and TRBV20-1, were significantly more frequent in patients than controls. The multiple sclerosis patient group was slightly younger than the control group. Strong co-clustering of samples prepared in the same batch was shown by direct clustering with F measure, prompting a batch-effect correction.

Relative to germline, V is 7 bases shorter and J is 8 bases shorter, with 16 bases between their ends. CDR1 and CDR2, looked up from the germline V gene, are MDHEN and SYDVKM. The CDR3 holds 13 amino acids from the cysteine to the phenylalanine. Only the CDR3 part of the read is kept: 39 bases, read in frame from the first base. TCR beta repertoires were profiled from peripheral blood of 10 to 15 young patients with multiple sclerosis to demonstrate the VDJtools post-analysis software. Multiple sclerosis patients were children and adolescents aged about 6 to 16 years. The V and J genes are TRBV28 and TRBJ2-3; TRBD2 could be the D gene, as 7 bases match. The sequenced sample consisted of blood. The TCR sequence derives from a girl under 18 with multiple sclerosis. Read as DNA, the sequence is TGTGCCAGCATGCGGAGAGGGGGGGCTACGCAGTATTTT. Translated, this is CASMRRGGATQYF.